The sequence of this T cell receptor (beta chain) was determined in a study of identifying expanded T cells in peripheral blood. Study conclusions and caveats: Over around two and four weeks, about 16 and 19 clones changed, versus more than 1 between replicates. Variance in clone template counts between roughly two-week samples significantly increased with total template count across all healthy donors.

Repertoires were generated with immunoSEQ multiplex PCR, while TCRdb's copy carries only in-frame clones and drops some. Found here are more than 55,000 clones, about 89% of them singletons; the top ten hold 4.7%. No infections or other immune events were documented during collection. The germline V gene encodes CDR1 LGHNA and CDR2 YNFKEQ. The V and J ends lost 6 bases and 0 bases respectively, with 13 bases between them. The CDR3 consists of 15 residues. The count of this clone is one. Its antigen is not known. The TCR sequence derives from a person between 18 and 75 years old in good health. V usage is TRBV4-2 and J usage is TRBJ2-3, with D possibly TRBD2 on 5 matching bases. Sequenced material: blood. The CDR3, as DNA: TGTGCCAGCAGTATCGTCAGCGGAAGCACAGATACGCAGTATTTT. It codes for CASSIVSGSTDTQYF.